The present entry profiles one T cell receptor beta chain with its context. This entry belongs to a study of shared clonotypes between healthy human individuals. As for the study in general: A few men and two women, aged 18 to 49, were donors.

The CDR3 extends over 14 amino acids. V lost 3 bases to trimming and J lost 7 bases; unmatched junction nucleotides: 8. CDR1 GTSNPN and CDR2 SVGIG come from the germline V gene (reference sequence). Sequenced by immunoSEQ multiplex PCR; TCRdb stores in-frame clones only, minus some. The table lists around 1,100,000 clones, around 77% of them singletons. The chain uses TRBV30 and TRBJ1-5, with 8 positions matching TRBD1. The clonotype was recovered from a man aged 18 to 29 in good health. Some clones in this sample may be carry-over from other donors' samples. Input material: memory CD4+ T cells from PBMCs. Subset: CD45RA-negative fraction. CDR3 DNA sequence: TGTGCCTGGAGCGGGGGACAGGTGGGGCAGCCCCAGCATTTT. Residues: CAWSGGQVGQPQHF.